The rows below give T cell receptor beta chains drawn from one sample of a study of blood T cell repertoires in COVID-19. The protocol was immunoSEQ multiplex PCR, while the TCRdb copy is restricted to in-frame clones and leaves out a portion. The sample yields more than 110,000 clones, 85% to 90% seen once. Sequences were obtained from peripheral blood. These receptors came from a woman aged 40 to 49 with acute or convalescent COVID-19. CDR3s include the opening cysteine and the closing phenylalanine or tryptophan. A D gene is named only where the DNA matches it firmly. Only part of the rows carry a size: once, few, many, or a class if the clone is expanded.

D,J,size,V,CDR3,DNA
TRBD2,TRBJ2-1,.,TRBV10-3,CAIRASGGSNEQFF,TGTGCCATCAGAGCTAGCGGGGGATCTAATGAGCAGTTCTTC
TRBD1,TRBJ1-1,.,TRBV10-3,CAISPDRGVTEAFF,TGTGCCATCAGTCCAGACAGGGGAGTCACTGAAGCTTTCTTT
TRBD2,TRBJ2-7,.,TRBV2,CASSERPLGLAAYEQYF,TGTGCCAGCAGTGAACGACCCCTGGGACTAGCGGCCTACGAGCAGTACTTC
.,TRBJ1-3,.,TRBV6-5,CASSTGWTAGNTIYF,TGTGCCAGCAGTACCGGGTGGACAGCTGGAAACACCATATATTTT
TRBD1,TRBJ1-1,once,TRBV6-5,CASSYDRDTEAFF,TGTGCCAGCAGTTACGACAGGGACACTGAAGCTTTCTTT
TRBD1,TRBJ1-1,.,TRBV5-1,CASSDRTGGAGTEAFF,TGCGCCAGCAGCGATCGGACAGGGGGCGCCGGCACTGAAGCTTTCTTT
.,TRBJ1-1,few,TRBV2,CASRAYRAEAFF,TGTGCCAGCAGAGCCTACAGGGCTGAAGCTTTCTTT
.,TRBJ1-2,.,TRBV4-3,CASSQNRVSNYGYTF,TGCGCCAGCAGCCAGAACAGGGTCTCCAACTATGGCTACACCTTC
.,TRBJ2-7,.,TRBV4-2,CASSPSTAEYYEQYF,TGTGCCAGCAGCCCTTCCACAGCGGAGTACTACGAGCAGTACTTC
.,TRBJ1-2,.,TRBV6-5,CASSYDTTSGYTF,TGTGCCAGCAGTTACGACACAACCTCTGGCTACACCTTC
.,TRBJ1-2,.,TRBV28,CASNLGTQGSRGYTF,TGTGCCAGCAATCTAGGGACTCAAGGGTCTCGGGGCTACACCTTC
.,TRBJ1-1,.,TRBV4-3,CASSQGGASTEAFF,TGCGCCAGCAGCCAAGGCGGGGCTAGCACTGAAGCTTTCTTT
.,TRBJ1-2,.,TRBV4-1,CASSQDMSLYGYTF,TGCGCCAGCAGCCAAGATATGAGTCTCTATGGCTACACCTTC
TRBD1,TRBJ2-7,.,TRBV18,CASSPPNRGTYEQYF,TGTGCCAGCTCACCACCCAACAGGGGGACTTACGAGCAGTACTTC
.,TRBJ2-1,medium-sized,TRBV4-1,CASSQLQEEQFF,TGCGCCAGCAGCCAACTACAGGAGGAGCAGTTCTTC
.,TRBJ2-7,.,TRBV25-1,CASSGDWSYEQYF,TGTGCCAGCAGCGGCGATTGGAGTTACGAGCAGTACTTC
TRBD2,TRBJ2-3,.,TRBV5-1,CASSFGLAGQGDTQYF,TGCGCCAGCAGCTTTGGACTAGCGGGCCAGGGAGATACGCAGTATTTT
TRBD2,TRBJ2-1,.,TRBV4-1,CASSQPTGLAGEGEQFF,TGCGCCAGCAGCCAACCGACCGGACTAGCGGGGGAAGGTGAGCAGTTCTTC
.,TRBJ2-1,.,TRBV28,CASSHRFYNEQFF,TGTGCCAGCAGCCACAGGTTCTACAATGAGCAGTTCTTC
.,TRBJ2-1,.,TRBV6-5,CASSYLPELDEQFF,TGTGCCAGCAGTTACTTACCGGAGTTGGATGAGCAGTTCTTC
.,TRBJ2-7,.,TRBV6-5,CASSYVAGAPYEQYF,TGTGCCAGCAGTTACGTTGCGGGGGCCCCCTACGAGCAGTACTTC
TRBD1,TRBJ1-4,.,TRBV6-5,CASSYQTGASEKLFF,TGTGCCAGCAGTTACCAGACAGGGGCGAGTGAAAAACTGTTTTTT
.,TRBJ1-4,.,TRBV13,CASTMRDEKLFF,TGTGCCAGCACCATGAGGGATGAAAAACTGTTTTTT
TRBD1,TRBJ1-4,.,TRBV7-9,CASSSRDRGEKLFF,TGTGCCAGCAGCTCCCGGGACAGGGGTGAAAAACTGTTTTTT
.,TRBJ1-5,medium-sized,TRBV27,CASGAPSNQPQHF,TGTGCCAGCGGGGCTCCCAGCAATCAGCCCCAGCATTTT
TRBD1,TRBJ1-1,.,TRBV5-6,CASRYRGPVTEAFF,TGTGCCAGCAGATACAGGGGGCCTGTCACTGAAGCTTTCTTT
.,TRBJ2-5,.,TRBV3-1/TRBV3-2,CASSQVAQTLQETQYF,TGTGCCAGCAGCCAAGTAGCCCAGACGCTTCAAGAGACCCAGTACTTC
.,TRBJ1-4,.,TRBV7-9,CASSLGSTGEKLFF,TGTGCCAGCAGCTTGGGGTCAACAGGTGAAAAACTGTTTTTT
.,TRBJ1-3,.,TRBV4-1,CASSQVEGSHTIYF,TGCGCCAGCAGCCAAGTGGAGGGGTCGCACACCATATATTTT
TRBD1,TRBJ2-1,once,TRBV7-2,CASSLVGTEGYNEQFF,TGTGCCAGCAGCTTAGTCGGGACAGAGGGCTACAATGAGCAGTTCTTC
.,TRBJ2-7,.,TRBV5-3,CARSLVQGWYEQYF,TGTGCCAGAAGCTTGGTACAGGGATGGTACGAGCAGTACTTC
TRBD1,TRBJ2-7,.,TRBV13,CASSTRQGAKEQYF,TGTGCCAGCAGCACCCGACAGGGGGCGAAGGAGCAGTACTTC
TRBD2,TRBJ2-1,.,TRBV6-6,CASRAGTSGRAGQFF,TGTGCCAGCAGAGCCGGGACTAGCGGGAGGGCTGGGCAGTTCTTC
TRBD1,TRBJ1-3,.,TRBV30,CAWGGQAKGNTIYF,TGTGCCTGGGGGGGACAGGCGAAAGGAAACACCATATATTTT
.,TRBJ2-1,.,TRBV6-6,CASSIGPVSYNEQFF,TGTGCCAGCAGCATCGGTCCTGTGTCCTACAATGAGCAGTTCTTC
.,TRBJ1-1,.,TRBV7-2,CASSSTGGGEAFF,TGTGCCAGCAGCTCAACGGGGGGCGGTGAAGCTTTCTTT
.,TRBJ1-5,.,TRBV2,CASSSPSGNQPQHF,TGTGCCAGCAGCAGCCCGTCGGGAAATCAGCCCCAGCATTTT
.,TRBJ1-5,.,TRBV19,CASPQVQQPQHF,TGTGCCAGTCCCCAGGTTCAACAGCCCCAGCATTTT
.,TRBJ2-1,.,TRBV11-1,CASSLAQDYNEQFF,TGTGCCAGCAGCTTAGCCCAGGACTACAATGAGCAGTTCTTC